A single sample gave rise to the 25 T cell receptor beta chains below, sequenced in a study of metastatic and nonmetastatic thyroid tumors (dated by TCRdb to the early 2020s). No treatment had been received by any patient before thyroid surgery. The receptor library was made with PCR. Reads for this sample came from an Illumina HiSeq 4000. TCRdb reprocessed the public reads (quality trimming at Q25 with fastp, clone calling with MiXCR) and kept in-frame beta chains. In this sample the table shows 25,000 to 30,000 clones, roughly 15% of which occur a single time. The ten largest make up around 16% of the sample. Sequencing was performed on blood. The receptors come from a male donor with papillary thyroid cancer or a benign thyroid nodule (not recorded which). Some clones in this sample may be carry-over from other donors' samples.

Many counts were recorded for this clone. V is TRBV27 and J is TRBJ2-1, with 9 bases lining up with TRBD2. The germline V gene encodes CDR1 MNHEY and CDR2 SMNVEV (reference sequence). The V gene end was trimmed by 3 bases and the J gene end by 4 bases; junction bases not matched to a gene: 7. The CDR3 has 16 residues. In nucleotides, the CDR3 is TGTGCCAGCAGTTTTAGCGGGGGACCGGATTACAATGAGCAGTTCTTC. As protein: CASSFSGGPDYNEQFF.

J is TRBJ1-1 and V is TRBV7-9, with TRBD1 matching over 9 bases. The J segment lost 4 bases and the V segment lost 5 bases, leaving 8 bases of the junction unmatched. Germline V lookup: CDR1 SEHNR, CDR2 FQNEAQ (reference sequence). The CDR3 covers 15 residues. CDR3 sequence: CASSLRTGGCTEAFF. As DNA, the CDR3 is TGTGCCAGCAGCCTACGCACAGGGGGCTGCACTGAAGCTTTCTTT.

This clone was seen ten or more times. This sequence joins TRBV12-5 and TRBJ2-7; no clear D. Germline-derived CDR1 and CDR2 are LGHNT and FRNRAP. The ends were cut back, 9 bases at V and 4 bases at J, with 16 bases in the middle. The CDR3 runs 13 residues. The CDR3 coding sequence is TGTGCTAGCAGACCTTCATCGCCATACGAGCAGTACTTC. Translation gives CASRPSSPYEQYF.

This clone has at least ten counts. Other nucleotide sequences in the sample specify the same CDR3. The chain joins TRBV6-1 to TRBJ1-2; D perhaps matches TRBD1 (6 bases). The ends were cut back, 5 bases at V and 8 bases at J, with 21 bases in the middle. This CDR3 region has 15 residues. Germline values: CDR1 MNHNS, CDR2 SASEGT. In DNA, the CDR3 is TGTGCCAGCAGTCGAGAACCGCCGGGGGGGCAGGGCTACACCTTC. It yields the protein CASSREPPGGQGYTF.

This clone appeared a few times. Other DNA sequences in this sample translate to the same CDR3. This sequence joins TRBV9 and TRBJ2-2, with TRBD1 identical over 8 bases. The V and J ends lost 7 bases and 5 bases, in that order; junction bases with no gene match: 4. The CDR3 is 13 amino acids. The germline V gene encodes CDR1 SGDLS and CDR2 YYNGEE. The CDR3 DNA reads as TGTGCCAGCCGGACAGGGAGGACCGGGGAGCTGTTTTTT. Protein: CASRTGRTGELFF.

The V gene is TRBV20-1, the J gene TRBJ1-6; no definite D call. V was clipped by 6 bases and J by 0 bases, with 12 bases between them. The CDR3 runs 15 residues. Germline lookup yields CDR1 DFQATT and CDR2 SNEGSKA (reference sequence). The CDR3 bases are TGCAGTGCCCCAGACACGAGCTCCTATAATTCACCCCTCCACTTT. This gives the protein CSAPDTSSYNSPLHF.

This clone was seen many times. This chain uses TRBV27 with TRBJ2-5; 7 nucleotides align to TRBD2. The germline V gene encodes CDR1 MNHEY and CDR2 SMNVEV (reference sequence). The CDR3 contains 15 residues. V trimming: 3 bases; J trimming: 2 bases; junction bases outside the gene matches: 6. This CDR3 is CASSFVASGQETQYF. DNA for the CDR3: TGTGCCAGCAGTTTTGTGGCTAGCGGTCAAGAGACCCAGTACTTC.

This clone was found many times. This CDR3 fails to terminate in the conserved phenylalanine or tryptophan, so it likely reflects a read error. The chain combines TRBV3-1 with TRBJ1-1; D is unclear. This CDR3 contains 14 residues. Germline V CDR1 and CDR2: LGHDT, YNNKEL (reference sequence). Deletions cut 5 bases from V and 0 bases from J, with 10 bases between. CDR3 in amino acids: CASSLAGLNTEAFS. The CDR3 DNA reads TGTGCCAGCAGCTTGGCGGGATTGAACACTGAAGCTTTCTCT.

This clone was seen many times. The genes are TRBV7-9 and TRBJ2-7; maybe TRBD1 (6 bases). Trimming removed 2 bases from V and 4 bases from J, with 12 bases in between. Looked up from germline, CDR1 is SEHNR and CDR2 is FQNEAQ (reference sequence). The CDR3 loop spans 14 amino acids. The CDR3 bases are TGTGCCAGCAGCTTACTGGGGGCAGGGTACGAGCAGTACTTC. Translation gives CASSLLGAGYEQYF. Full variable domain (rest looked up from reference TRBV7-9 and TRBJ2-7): DTGVSQNPRHKITKRGQNVTFRCDPISEHNRLYWYRQTLGQGPEFLTYFQNEAQLEKSRLLSDRFSAERPKGSFSTLEIQRTEQGDSAMYLCASSLLGAGYEQYFGPGTRLTVT.

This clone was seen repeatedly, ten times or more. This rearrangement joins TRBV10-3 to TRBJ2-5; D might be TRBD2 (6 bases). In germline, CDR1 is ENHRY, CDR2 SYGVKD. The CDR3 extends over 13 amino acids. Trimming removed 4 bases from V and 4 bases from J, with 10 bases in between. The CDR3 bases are TGTGCCATCAGTGCCCAAGCGGGAGAGACCCAGTACTTC. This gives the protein CAISAQAGETQYF.

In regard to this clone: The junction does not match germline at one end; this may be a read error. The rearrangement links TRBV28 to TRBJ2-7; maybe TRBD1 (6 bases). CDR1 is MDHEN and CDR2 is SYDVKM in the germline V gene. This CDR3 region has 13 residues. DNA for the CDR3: TGTGCCAACAGTTTAGGTACAGGGTCCGAGCAGTACTTC. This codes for CANSLGTGSEQYF.

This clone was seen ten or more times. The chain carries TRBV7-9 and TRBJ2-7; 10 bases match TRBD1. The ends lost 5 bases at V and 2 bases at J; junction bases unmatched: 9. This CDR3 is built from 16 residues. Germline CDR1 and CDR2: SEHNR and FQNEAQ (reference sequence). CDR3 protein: CASSTMPGQGAYEQYF. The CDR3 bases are TGTGCCAGCAGCACCATGCCCGGACAGGGGGCCTACGAGCAGTACTTC.

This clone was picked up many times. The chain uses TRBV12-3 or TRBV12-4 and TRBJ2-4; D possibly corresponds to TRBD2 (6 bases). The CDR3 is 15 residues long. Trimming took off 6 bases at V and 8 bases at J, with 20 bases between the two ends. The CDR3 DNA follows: TGTGCCAGCAGCCGCAGCCCCCTAGAGCGGGACATTCAGTACTTC. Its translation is CASSRSPLERDIQYF.

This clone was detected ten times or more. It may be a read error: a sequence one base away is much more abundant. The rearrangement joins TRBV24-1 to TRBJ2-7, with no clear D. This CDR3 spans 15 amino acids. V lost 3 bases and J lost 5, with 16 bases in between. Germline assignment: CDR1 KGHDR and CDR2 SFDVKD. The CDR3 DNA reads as TGTGCCACCAGTGATCAGGAAACCGGGCCCGACGAGCAGTACTTC. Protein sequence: CATSDQETGPDEQYF.

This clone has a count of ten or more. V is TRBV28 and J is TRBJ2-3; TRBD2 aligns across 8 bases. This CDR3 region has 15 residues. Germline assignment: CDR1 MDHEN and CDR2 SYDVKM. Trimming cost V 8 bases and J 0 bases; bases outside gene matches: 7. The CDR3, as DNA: TGTGCCAGCCAGACGGGGGGGGCTAGCACAGATACGCAGTATTTT. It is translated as CASQTGGASTDTQYF.

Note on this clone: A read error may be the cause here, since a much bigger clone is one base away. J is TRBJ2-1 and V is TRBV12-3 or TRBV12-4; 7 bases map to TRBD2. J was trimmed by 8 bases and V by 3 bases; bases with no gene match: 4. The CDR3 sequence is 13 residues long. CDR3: CASSLGGGYEQFF. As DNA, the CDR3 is TGTGCCAGCAGTTTGGGGGGGGGGTATGAGCAGTTCTTC.

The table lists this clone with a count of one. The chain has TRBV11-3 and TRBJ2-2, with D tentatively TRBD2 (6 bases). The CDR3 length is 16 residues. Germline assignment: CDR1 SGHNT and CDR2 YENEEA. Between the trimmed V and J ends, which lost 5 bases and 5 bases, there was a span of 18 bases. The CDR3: CASSRAEGRYTGELFF. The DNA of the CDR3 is TGTGCCAGCAGCCGAGCGGAGGGCCGGTATACCGGGGAGCTGTTTTTT.

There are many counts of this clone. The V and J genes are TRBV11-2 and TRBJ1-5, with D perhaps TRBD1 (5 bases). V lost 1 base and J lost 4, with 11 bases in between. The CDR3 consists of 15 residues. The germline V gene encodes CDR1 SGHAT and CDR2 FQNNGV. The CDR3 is CASSLGGVGNQPQHF. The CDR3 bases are TGTGCCAGCAGCTTAGGAGGGGTAGGGAATCAGCCCCAGCATTTT. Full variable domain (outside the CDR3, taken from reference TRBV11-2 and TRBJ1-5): EAGVAQSPRYKIIEKRQSVAFWCNPISGHATLYWYQQILGQGPKLLIQFQNNGVVDDSQLPKDRFSAERLKGVDSTLKIQPAKLEDSAVYLCASSLGGVGNQPQHFGDGTRLSIL.

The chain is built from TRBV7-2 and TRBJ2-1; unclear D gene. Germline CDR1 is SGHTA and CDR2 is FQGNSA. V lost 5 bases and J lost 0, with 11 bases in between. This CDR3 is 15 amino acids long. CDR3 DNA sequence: TGTGCCAGCAGCGCCGGTAGAGACTCCTACAATGAGCAGTTCTTC. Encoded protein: CASSAGRDSYNEQFF.

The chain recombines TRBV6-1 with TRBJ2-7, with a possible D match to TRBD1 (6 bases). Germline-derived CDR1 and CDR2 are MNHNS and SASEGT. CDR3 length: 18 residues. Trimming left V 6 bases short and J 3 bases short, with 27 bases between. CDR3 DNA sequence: TGTGCCAGCAGCCAAGCGCCCGGGCCTCGGACAGCGAACTACGAGCAGTACTTC. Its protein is CASSQAPGPRTANYEQYF.

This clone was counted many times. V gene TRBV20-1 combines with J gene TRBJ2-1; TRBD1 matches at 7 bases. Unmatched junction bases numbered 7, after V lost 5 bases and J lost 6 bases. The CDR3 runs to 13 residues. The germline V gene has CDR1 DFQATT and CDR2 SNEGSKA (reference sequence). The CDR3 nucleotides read TGCAGTGCTCTCGTGACAGGGACCAATGAGCAGTTCTTC. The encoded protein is CSALVTGTNEQFF.

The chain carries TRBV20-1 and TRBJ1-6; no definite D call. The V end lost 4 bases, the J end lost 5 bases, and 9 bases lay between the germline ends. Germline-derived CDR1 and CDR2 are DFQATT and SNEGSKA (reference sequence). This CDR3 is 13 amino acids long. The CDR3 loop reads CSAKMKDNSPLHF. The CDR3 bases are TGCAGTGCTAAGATGAAGGATAATTCACCCCTCCACTTT.

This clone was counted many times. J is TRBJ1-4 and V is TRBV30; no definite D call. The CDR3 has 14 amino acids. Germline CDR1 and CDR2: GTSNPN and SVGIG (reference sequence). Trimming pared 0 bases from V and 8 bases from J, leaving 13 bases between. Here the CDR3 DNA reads TGTGCCTGGAGTGTAAACAGACCCCCGGAAAAACTGTTTTTT. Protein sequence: CAWSVNRPPEKLFF.

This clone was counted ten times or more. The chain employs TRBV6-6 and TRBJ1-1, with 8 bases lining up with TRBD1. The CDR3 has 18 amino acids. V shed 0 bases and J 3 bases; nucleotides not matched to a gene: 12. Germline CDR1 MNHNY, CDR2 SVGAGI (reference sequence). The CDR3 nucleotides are TGTGCCAGCAGTTACTCAGGACAGGGCCCTTCGGTGGACACTGAAGCTTTCTTT. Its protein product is CASSYSGQGPSVDTEAFF.

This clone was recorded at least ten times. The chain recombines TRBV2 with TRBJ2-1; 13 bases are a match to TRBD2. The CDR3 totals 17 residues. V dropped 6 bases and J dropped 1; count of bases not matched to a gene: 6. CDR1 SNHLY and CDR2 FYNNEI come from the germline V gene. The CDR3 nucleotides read TGTGCCAGCAGCGGACTAGCGGGAGAGGGATCCTACAATGAGCAGTTCTTC. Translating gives CASSGLAGEGSYNEQFF.